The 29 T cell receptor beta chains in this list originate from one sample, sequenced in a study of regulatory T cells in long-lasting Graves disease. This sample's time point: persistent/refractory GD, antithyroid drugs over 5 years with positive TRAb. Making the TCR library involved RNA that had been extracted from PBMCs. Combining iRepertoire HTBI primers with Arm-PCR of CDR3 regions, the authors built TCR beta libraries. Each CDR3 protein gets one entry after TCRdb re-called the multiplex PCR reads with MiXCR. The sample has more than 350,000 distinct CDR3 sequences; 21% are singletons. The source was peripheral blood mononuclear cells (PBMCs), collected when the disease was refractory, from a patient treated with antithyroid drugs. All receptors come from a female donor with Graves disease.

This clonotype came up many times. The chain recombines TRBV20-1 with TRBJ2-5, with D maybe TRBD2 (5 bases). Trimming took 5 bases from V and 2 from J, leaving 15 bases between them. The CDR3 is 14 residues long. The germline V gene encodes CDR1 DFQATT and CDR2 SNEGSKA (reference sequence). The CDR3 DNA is TGCAGTGCTTTGGGGTCGCGGGCGCAAGAGACCCAGTACTTC. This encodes CSALGSRAQETQYF.

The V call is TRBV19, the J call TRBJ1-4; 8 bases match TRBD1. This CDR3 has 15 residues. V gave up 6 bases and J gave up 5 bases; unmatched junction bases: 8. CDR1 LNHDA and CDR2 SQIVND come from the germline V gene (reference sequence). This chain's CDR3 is CASRMVQGGNEKLFF. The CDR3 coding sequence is TGTGCCAGTAGGATGGTACAGGGGGGAAATGAAAAACTGTTTTTT.

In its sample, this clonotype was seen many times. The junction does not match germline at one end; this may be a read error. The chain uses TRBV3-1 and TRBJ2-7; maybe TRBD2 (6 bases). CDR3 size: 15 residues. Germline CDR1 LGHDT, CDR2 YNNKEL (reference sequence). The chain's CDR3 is CASTQRGLHSYEQYF. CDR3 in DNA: TGTGCCAGCACCCAACGAGGACTACACTCCTACGAGCAGTACTTC.

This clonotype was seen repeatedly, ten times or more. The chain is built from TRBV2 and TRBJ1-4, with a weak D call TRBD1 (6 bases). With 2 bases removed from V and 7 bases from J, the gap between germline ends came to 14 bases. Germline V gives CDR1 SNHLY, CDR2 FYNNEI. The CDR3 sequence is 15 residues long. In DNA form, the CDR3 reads TGTGCCAGCAGTGAACGGGGAGGGGGGCTTGAAAAACTGTTTTTT. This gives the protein CASSERGGGLEKLFF.

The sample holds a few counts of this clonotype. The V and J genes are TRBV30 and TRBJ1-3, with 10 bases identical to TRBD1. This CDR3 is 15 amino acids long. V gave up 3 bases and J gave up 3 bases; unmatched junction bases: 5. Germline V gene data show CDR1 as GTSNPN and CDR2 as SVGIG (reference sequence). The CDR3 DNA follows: TGTGCCTGGAGGGGGACAGGGGCTTTTGGAAACACCATATATTTT. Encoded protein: CAWRGTGAFGNTIYF.

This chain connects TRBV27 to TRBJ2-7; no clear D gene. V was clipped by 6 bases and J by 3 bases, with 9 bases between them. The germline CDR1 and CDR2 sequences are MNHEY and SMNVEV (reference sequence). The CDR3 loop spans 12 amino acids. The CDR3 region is CASRSTGYEQYF. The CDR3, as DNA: TGTGCCAGCAGGTCGACGGGCTACGAGCAGTACTTC.

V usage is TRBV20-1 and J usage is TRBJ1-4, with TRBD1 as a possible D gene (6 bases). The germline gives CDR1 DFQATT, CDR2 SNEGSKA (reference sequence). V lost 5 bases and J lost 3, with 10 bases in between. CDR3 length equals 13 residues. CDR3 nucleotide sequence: TGCAGTGCTGCAGGGGAAGCTAATGAAAAACTGTTTTTT. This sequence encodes CSAAGEANEKLFF.

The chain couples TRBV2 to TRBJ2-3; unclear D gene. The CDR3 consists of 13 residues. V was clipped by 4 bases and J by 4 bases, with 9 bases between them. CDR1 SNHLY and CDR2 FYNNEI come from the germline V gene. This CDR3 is CASSVLRADTQYF. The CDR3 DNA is TGTGCCAGCAGTGTCCTACGGGCAGATACGCAGTATTTT.

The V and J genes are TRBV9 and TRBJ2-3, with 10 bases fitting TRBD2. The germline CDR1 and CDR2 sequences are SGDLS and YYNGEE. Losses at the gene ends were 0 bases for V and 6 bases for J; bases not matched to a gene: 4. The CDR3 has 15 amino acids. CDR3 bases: TGTGCCAGCAGCGTAGGGACTAGCGGCGTGGATACGCAGTATTTT. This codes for CASSVGTSGVDTQYF.

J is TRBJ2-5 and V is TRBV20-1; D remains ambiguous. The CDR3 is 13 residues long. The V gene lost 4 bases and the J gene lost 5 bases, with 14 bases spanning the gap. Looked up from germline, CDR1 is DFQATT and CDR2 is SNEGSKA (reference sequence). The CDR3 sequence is CSAISGEMETQYF. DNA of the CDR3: TGCAGTGCTATATCTGGTGAAATGGAGACCCAGTACTTC.

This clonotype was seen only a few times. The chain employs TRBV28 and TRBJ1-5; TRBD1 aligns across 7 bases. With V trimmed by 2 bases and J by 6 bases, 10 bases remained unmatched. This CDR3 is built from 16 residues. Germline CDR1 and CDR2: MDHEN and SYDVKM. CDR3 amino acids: CASSLTRGASAQPQHF. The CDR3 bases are TGTGCCAGCAGTTTAACCAGGGGGGCGTCGGCTCAGCCCCAGCATTTT.

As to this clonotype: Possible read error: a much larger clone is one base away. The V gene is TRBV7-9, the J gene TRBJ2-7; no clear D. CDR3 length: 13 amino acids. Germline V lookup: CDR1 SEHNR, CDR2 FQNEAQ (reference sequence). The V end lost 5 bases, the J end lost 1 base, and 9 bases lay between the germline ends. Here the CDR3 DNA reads TGTGCCAGCAGCCACGACTTATCCTACGAGCAGTACTTC. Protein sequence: CASSHDLSYEQYF.

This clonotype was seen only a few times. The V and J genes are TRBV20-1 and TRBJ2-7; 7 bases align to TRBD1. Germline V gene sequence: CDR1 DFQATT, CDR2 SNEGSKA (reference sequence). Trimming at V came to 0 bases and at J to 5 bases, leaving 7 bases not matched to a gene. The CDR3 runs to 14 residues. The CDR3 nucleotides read TGCAGTGCTAGAGACCCCGACAGGGACAACGAGCAGTACTTC. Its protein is CSARDPDRDNEQYF.

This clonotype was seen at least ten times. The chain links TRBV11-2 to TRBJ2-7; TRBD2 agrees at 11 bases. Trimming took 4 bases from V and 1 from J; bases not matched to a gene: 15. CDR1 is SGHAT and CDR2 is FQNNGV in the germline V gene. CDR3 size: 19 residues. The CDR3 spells CASSSGRGIGTSGSYEQYF. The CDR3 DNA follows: TGTGCCAGCAGCTCGGGCCGGGGGATTGGGACTAGCGGATCCTACGAGCAGTACTTC.

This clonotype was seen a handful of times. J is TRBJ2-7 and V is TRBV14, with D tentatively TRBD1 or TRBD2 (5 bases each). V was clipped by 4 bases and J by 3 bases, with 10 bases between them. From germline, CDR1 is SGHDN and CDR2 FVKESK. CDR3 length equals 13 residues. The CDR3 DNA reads TGTGCCAGCAGCCCTGTTGGGGGCTACGAGCAGTACTTC. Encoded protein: CASSPVGGYEQYF.

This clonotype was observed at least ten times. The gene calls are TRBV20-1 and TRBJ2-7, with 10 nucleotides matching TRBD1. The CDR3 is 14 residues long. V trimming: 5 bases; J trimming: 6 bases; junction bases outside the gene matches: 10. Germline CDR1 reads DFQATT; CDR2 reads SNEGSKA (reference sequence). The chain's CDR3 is CSARSGQGSSEQYF. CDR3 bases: TGCAGTGCTCGTTCGGGACAGGGGAGTTCCGAGCAGTACTTC.

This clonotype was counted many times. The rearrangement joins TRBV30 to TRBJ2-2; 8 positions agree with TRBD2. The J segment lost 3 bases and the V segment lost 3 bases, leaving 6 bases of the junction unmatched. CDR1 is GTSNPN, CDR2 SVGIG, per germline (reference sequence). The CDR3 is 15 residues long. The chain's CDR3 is CAWRIAGRDTGELFF. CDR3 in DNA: TGTGCCTGGAGGATAGCGGGAAGGGACACCGGGGAGCTGTTTTTT. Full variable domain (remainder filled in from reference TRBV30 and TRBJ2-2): SQTIHQWPATLVQPVGSPLSLECTVEGTSNPNLYWYRQAAGRGLQLLFYSVGIGQISSEVPQNLSASRPQDRQFILSSKKLLLSDSGFYLCAWRIAGRDTGELFFGEGSRLTVL.

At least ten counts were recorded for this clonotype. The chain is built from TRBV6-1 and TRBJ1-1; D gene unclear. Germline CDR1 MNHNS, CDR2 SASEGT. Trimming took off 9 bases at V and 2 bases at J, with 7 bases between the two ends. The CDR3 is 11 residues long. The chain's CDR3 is CASRRNTEAFF. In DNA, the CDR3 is TGTGCCAGTCGGCGAAACACTGAAGCTTTCTTT.

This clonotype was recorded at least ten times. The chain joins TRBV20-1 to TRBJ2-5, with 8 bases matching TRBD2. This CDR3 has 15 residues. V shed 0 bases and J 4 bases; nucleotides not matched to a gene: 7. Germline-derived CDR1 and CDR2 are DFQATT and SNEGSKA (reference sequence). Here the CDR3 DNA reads TGCAGTGCTAGAGATTACGGGAGGGCCACAGAGACCCAGTACTTC. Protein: CSARDYGRATETQYF.

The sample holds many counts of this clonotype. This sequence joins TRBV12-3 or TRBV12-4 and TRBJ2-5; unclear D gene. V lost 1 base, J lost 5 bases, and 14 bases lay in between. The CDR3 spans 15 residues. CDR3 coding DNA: TGTGCCAGCAGTTTAGGTTCGAGACTCGCGGAGACCCAGTACTTC. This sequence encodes CASSLGSRLAETQYF.

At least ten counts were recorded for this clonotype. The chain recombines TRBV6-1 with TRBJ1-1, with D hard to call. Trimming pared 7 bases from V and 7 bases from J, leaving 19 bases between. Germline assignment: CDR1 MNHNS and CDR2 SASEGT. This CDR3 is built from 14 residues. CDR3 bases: TGTGCCAGCACCGACGGATATTTGGGCGATGAAGCTTTCTTT. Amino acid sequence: CASTDGYLGDEAFF.

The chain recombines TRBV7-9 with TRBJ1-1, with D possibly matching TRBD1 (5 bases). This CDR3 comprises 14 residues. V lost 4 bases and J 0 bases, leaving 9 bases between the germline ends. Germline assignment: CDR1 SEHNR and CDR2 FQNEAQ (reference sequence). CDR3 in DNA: TGTGCCAGCAGCTCCCGGGGCATGAACACTGAAGCTTTCTTT. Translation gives CASSSRGMNTEAFF.

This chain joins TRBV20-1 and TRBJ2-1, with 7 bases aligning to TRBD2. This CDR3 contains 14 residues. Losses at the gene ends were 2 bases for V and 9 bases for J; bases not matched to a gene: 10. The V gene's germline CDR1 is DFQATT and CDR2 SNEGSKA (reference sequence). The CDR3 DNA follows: TGCAGTGCTAGAAGGCGGGGGTGGACTACTGAGCAGTTCTTC. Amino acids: CSARRRGWTTEQFF.

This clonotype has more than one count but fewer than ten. This CDR3 reads CASSLRQRGAGELFF. The CDR3 nucleotides are TGTGCCAGCAGTTTACGGCAGCGGGGCGCCGGGGAGCTGTTTTTT. The V call is TRBV27, the J call TRBJ2-2; 7 positions agree with TRBD2. The CDR3 length is 15 residues. Germline lookup yields CDR1 MNHEY and CDR2 SMNVEV (reference sequence). After removal of 2 bases from V and 6 bases from J, the junction contained 6 bases not matched to a gene.

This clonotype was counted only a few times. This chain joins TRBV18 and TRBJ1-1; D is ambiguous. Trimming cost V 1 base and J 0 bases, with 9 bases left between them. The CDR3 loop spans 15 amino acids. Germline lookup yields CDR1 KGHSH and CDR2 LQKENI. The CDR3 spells CASSPRTDMNTEAFF. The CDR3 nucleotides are TGTGCCAGCTCACCACGGACCGACATGAACACTGAAGCTTTCTTT. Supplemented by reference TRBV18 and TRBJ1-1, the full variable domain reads NAGVMQNPRHLVRRRGQEARLRCSPMKGHSHVYWYRQLPEEGLKFMVYLQKENIIDESGMPKERFSAEFPKEGPSILRIQQVVRGDSAAYFCASSPRTDMNTEAFFGQGTRLTVV.

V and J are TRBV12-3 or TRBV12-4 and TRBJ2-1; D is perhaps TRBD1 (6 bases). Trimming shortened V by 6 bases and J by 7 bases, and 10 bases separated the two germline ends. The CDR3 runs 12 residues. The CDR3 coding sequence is TGTGCCAGCAGACAGGGTACTAATGAGCAGTTCTTC. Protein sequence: CASRQGTNEQFF.

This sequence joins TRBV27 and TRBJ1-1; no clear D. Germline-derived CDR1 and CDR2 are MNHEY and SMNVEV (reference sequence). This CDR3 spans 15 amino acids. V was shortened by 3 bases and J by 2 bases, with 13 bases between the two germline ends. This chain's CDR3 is CASSFSGETNTEAFF. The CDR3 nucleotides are TGTGCCAGCAGTTTTTCTGGAGAAACTAACACTGAAGCTTTCTTT.

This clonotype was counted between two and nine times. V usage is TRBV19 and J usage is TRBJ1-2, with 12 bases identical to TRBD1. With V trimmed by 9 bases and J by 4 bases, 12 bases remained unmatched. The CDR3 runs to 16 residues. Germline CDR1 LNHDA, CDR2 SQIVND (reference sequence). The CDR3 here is CASRRDRGQKSYGYTF. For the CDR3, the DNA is TGTGCCAGCCGCCGGGACAGGGGGCAAAAGAGCTATGGCTACACCTTC.

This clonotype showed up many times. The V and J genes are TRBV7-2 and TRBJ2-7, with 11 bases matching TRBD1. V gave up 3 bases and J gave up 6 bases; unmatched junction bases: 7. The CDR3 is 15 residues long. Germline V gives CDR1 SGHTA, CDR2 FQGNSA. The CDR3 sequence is CASSFSRTGGAEQYF. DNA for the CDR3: TGTGCCAGCAGCTTCTCGCGGACAGGGGGCGCCGAGCAGTACTTC.